This TCR beta chain was sequenced in a study of T cells in Graves' hyperthyroidism and ophthalmopathy. The authors deemed Graves' hyperthyroidism stable absent ophthalmopathy progression within 18 months. This clonotype was counted ten times or more. Amplified TCR beta CDR3 regions came from RNA transcripts. The HTBI primer set drove a first-round RT-PCR of the TCR CDR3. TCRdb ran MiXCR on the multiplex PCR reads and lists one entry per CDR3 protein. The table shows about 210,000 distinct CDR3 sequences, with 17% occurring only once. Trimming stripped 1 base from V and 5 bases from J, with 11 bases between. The CDR3 is made up of 14 amino acids. Germline V gene lookup returns CDR1 LGHDT and CDR2 YNNKEL (reference sequence).

The chain couples TRBV3-1 to TRBJ2-5; D perhaps matches TRBD2 (5 bases). This TCR was sampled from a man aged 45-65 years with Graves' hyperthyroidism. The specimen was blood. As DNA, the CDR3 is TGTGCCAGCAGCCAAGGATCCGGGAAGGAGACCCAGTACTTC. Protein sequence: CASSQGSGKETQYF.